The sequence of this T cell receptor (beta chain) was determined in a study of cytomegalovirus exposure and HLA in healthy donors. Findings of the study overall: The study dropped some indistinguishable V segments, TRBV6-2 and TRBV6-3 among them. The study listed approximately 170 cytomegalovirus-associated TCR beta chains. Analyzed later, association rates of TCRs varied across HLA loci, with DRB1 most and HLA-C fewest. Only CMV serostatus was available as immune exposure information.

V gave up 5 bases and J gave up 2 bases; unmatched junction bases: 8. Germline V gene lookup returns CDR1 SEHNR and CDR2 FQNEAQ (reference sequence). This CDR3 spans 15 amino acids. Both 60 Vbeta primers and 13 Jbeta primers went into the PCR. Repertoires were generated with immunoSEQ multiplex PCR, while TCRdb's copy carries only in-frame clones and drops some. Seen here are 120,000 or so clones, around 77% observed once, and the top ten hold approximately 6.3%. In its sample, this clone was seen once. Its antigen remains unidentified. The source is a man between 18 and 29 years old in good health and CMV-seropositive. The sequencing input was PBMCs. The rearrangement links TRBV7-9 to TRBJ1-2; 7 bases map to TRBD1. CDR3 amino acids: CASSPRDSVNYGYTF. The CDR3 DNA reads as TGTGCCAGCAGCCCGCGGGACAGCGTGAACTATGGCTACACCTTC.